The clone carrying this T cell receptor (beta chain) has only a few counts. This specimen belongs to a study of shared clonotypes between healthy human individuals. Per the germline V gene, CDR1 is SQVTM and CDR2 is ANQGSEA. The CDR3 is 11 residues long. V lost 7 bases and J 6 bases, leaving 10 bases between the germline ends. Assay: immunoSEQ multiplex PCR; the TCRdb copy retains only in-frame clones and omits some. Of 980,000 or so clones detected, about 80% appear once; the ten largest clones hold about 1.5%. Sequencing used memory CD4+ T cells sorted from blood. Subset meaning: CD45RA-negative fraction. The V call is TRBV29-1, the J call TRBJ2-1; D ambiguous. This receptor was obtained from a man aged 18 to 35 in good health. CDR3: CSALRSNEQFF. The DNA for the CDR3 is TGCAGCGCTCTACGCTCCAATGAGCAGTTCTTC.